This T cell receptor beta chain was recorded in a study of T-cell reconstitution after alpha-beta-depleted transplantation in children. Broader study findings: From newly produced T cells came most of the T-cell counts and diversity one year after transplant.

V was pared by 6 bases and J by 4 bases, with 14 bases between. The CDR3 is 14 amino acids. Library preparation (for TCRbeta) was performed with unique molecular identifiers. One entry per CDR3 protein, called by TCRdb with MiXCR from the PCR reads. The repertoire has roughly 670,000 distinct CDR3 sequences, about an eighth of them found once; the top ten carry 0.79%. Regarding this clonotype: What it binds is unknown.

Specimen: PBMCs, collected before TCRalphabeta/CD19-depleted stem cell transplant. The TCR comes from a girl aged 2 to 9 with congenital amegakaryocytic thrombocytopenia, due to receive a stem cell transplant. V is TRBV12-3 or TRBV12-4 and J is TRBJ2-3; D is possibly TRBD1 (6 bases). The CDR3 DNA is TGTGCCAGCAGCACGGACAGAAGTGCAGATACGCAGTATTTT. It yields the protein CASSTDRSADTQYF.